These T cell receptor beta chains were read from a single sample in a study of T cell repertoires in breast cancer. TCRdb used MiXCR to reprocess the emulsion pairing reads, holding one entry per CDR3 protein. In the table there are some 37,000 distinct CDR3 sequences, under 60% of which are singletons. The sample was CD8+ T cells. Every receptor here comes from a pool of human donors with breast cancer or a healthy control (not recorded which). Both conserved end residues are part of each CDR3. Fields, in order: V gene, D gene, clone size, J gene, CDR3 protein, CDR3 DNA. D genes are given only for firm matches. Clone size is shown for a subset of rows, as once, few, many or a class of expanded clone.

>TRBV27|.|.|TRBJ1-2
CASSSRAANYGYTF
TGTGCCAGCAGTTCCCGCGCAGCCAACTATGGCTACACCTTC
>TRBV18|.|few|TRBJ2-1
CASSPARHNEQFF
TGTGCCAGCTCACCAGCAAGACACAATGAGCAGTTCTTC
>TRBV27|.|many|TRBJ2-1
CASSLRQSSYNEQFF
TGTGCCAGCAGTCTGAGACAGAGCTCCTACAATGAGCAGTTCTTC
>TRBV30|TRBD1|.|TRBJ2-7
CACYRDRGSYEQYF
TGTGCCTGCTACCGGGACAGGGGCTCCTACGAGCAGTACTTC
>TRBV19|.|.|TRBJ1-1
CASSPARQLNTEAFF
TGTGCCAGTAGCCCCGCCAGGCAACTGAACACTGAAGCTTTCTTT
>TRBV14|TRBD1|.|TRBJ1-2
CASSTVTGTYGYTF
TGTGCCAGCAGCACCGTGACAGGGACCTATGGCTACACCTTC
>TRBV15|TRBD1|few|TRBJ2-7
CATRGDNRDRDYEQYF
TGTGCCACCAGAGGCGACAACCGGGACAGAGACTACGAGCAGTACTTC
>TRBV19|TRBD1|.|TRBJ2-7
CASGTGTEQYF
TGTGCCAGTGGGACAGGGACCGAGCAGTACTTC
>TRBV20-1|.|many|TRBJ2-3
CSASLADTQYF
TGCAGTGCTTCACTAGCAGATACGCAGTATTTT
>TRBV6-6|TRBD1|few|TRBJ1-5
CASSTGGKPQHF
TGTGCCAGCAGTACAGGGGGCAAGCCCCAGCATTTT
>TRBV27|.|.|TRBJ1-5
CASSSLASQLQPQHF
TGTGCCAGCAGTTCCTTGGCCTCACAACTTCAGCCCCAGCATTTT
>TRBV2|TRBD1|few|TRBJ2-7
CASRVDRARGEQYF
TGTGCCAGCAGGGTGGACAGGGCGAGGGGCGAGCAGTACTTC
>TRBV19|.|few|TRBJ1-2
CASSIRYGGYTF
TGTGCCAGTAGTATACGGTACGGAGGCTACACCTTC
>TRBV20-1|.|.|TRBJ2-7
CSASPFQSGDSYEQYF
TGCAGTGCTAGCCCGTTCCAGTCAGGGGACTCCTACGAGCAGTACTTC
>TRBV27|TRBD2|.|TRBJ2-5
CASSPLGGETQYF
TGTGCCAGCAGTCCTCTGGGGGGGGAGACCCAGTACTTC
>TRBV7-2|.|.|TRBJ2-7
CASSPDPSSYEQYF
TGTGCCAGCAGCCCGGACCCGAGCTCCTACGAGCAGTACTTC
>TRBV20-1|.|few|TRBJ2-3
CSAGGGWTDTQYF
TGCAGTGCGGGGGGGGGCTGGACAGATACGCAGTATTTT
>TRBV6-1|.|few|TRBJ2-5
CASRGDRQTQYF
TGTGCCAGCAGGGGGGATAGGCAGACCCAGTACTTC
>TRBV27|.|many|TRBJ2-1
CASSFPQGGSKNEQFF
TGTGCCAGCAGTTTTCCCCAGGGGGGGTCTAAGAATGAGCAGTTCTTC
>TRBV20-1|.|.|TRBJ2-3
CSAPNTDTQYF
TGCAGTGCTCCAAACACAGATACGCAGTATTTT
>TRBV2|.|few|TRBJ2-7
CASTAGTYEQYF
TGTGCCAGCACGGCCGGGACCTACGAGCAGTACTTC
>TRBV2|.|.|TRBJ2-1
CASSDRYNEQFF
TGTGCCAGCAGTGATCGATACAATGAGCAGTTCTTC